This entry lists 10 T cell receptor beta chains sequenced from one sample in a study of cytomegalovirus exposure and HLA in healthy donors. Some clones are missing from TCRdb's copy, which holds only in-frame ones; the method was immunoSEQ multiplex PCR. The profile shows under 300,000 clones, 70% to 90% of them singletons. The sequencing sample was made of PBMCs. These receptors were taken from a woman in her twenties or thirties in good health and CMV-seropositive.

The CDR3 DNA sequence: TGTGCCAGCAGCCAAGATAGCAGGGAAAACGGCTACACCTTC. Its protein product is CASSQDSRENGYTF. The chain couples TRBV4-2 to TRBJ1-2, with D possibly TRBD1 on 5 matching bases. Trimming removed 0 bases from V and 8 bases from J, with 13 bases in between. CDR3 length equals 14 residues. CDR1 is LGHNA, CDR2 YNFKEQ, per germline.

This clone was seen only a few times. The gene calls are TRBV10-3 and TRBJ1-5; TRBD1 matches 7 bases. The V segment lost 6 bases and the J segment 2 bases; nucleotides outside the gene matches: 1. Germline V CDR1 and CDR2: ENHRY, SYGVKD. The CDR3 is 13 residues long. This CDR3 is CAISGQGNQPQHF. Written as DNA, the CDR3 is TGTGCCATCAGCGGACAGGGCAATCAGCCCCAGCATTTT.

The sample holds one count of this clone. V and J are TRBV18 and TRBJ2-5, with 7 bases that match TRBD1. V dropped 1 base and J dropped 4; count of bases not matched to a gene: 3. Germline assignment: CDR1 KGHSH and CDR2 LQKENI. The length of the CDR3 is 14 residues. CDR3 residues: CASSPLGGGETQYF. CDR3 in DNA: TGTGCCAGCTCACCACTAGGGGGCGGAGAGACCCAGTACTTC. The variable domain in full, with the rest retrieved from reference TRBV18 and TRBJ2-5, is NAGVMQNPRHLVRRRGQEARLRCSPMKGHSHVYWYRQLPEEGLKFMVYLQKENIIDESGMPKERFSAEFPKEGPSILRIQQVVRGDSAAYFCASSPLGGGETQYFGPGTRLLVL.

This clone was detected only a few times. The chain couples TRBV27 to TRBJ2-1, with 8 nucleotides matching TRBD2. There are 15 residues in the CDR3. Trimming took 5 bases from V and 4 from J; bases not matched to a gene: 7. The germline V gene has CDR1 MNHEY and CDR2 SMNVEV (reference sequence). CDR3 region: CASSPGLAAYNEQFF. In DNA form, the CDR3 reads TGTGCCAGCAGTCCCGGACTAGCAGCATACAATGAGCAGTTCTTC.

The chain combines TRBV28 with TRBJ1-2, with 10 bases fitting TRBD1. Trimming took 7 bases from V and 8 from J; bases not matched to a gene: 10. The CDR3 consists of 14 residues. Per the germline V gene, CDR1 is MDHEN and CDR2 is SYDVKM. This CDR3 reads CASTGQGSYGGYTF. The CDR3 DNA follows: TGTGCCAGCACGGGACAGGGGAGTTATGGCGGCTACACCTTC.

V usage is TRBV5-1 and J usage is TRBJ2-7; the D gene is possibly TRBD1 (6 bases). Germline CDR1 and CDR2: SGHRS and YFSETQ. This CDR3 spans 15 amino acids. Trimming cost V 1 base and J 1 base, with 12 bases left between them. The CDR3 loop is CASSLLQGISYEQYF. The DNA for the CDR3 is TGCGCCAGCAGCTTGTTGCAGGGGATATCCTACGAGCAGTACTTC.

This chain uses TRBV6-6 with TRBJ2-7; D is perhaps TRBD2 (5 bases). Trimming cost V 4 bases and J 4 bases, with 8 bases left between them. Germline CDR1 and CDR2: MNHNY and SVGAGI (reference sequence). CDR3 length equals 12 residues. This CDR3 is CASSFRGYEQYF. The CDR3 nucleotides read TGTGCCAGCAGTTTCCGGGGTTACGAGCAGTACTTC.

The chain recombines TRBV19 with TRBJ2-1; D perhaps matches TRBD2 (5 bases). V was trimmed by 1 base and J by 3 bases, leaving 13 bases between them. The V gene's germline CDR1 is LNHDA and CDR2 SQIVND (reference sequence). The CDR3 totals 16 residues. The CDR3, as DNA: TGTGCCAGTAGTATAGTCGGAGCGGCTAGCTACAATGAGCAGTTCTTC. This gives the protein CASSIVGAASYNEQFF. The entire variable domain, with the rest obtained from reference TRBV19 and TRBJ2-1, is as follows: DGGITQSPKYLFRKEGQNVTLSCEQNLNHDAMYWYRQDPGQGLRLIYYSQIVNDFQKGDIAEGYSVSREKKESFPLTVTSAQKNPTAFYLCASSIVGAASYNEQFFGPGTRLTVL.

With respect to this clone: At the DNA level, this CDR3 is encoded by other sequences in the same sample as well. This sequence joins TRBV5-6 and TRBJ2-1; possibly TRBD2 for D (6 bases). This CDR3 region has 12 residues. The ends were cut back, 2 bases at V and 7 bases at J, with 7 bases in the middle. In germline, CDR1 is SGHDT, CDR2 YYEEEE. This chain's CDR3 is CASSFSGNEQFF. The CDR3 DNA follows: TGTGCCAGCAGCTTTAGCGGTAATGAGCAGTTCTTC.

This clone was detected only once. The chain has TRBV4-1 and TRBJ1-1; 11 nucleotides align to TRBD1. Unmatched junction bases numbered 2, after V lost 4 bases and J lost 4 bases. Germline V gives CDR1 MGHRA, CDR2 YSYEKL. This CDR3 has 14 residues. CDR3 protein: CASSLGTGGTEAFF. The CDR3 region has the DNA TGCGCCAGCAGCCTGGGGACAGGGGGCACTGAAGCTTTCTTT.